What follows are 10 T cell receptor beta chains derived from one specimen sequenced in a study of cytomegalovirus exposure and HLA in healthy donors. PCR employed 60 Vbeta and 13 Jbeta primers. The method was immunoSEQ multiplex PCR; TCRdb's version includes in-frame clones alone and lacks a portion of them. The data contain about 160,000 clones, roughly 80% of them singletons. The sequenced sample was PBMCs. The source is a woman aged 30 to 39 in good health and CMV-seropositive.

This chain links TRBV19 with TRBJ2-7; possible D gene TRBD2, 6 bases. Trimming stripped 5 bases from V and 2 bases from J, with 16 bases between. The CDR3 contains 15 residues. Germline V lookup: CDR1 LNHDA, CDR2 SQIVND (reference sequence). The CDR3: CASSERRATTYEQYF. In DNA, the CDR3 is TGTGCCAGTAGTGAGAGGAGGGCAACAACCTACGAGCAGTACTTC.

This clone was observed a few times. The rearrangement joins TRBV7-2 to TRBJ1-4; 9 nucleotides agree with TRBD1. The ends lost 2 bases at V and 8 bases at J; junction bases unmatched: 6. There are 15 residues in the CDR3. Germline values: CDR1 SGHTA, CDR2 FQGNSA. The CDR3 bases are TGTGCCAGCAGCTTATTGGGACAGGGATTAGAAAAACTGTTTTTT. Translation gives CASSLLGQGLEKLFF.

In DNA form, the CDR3 reads TGTGCCAGCAGCTTAGTGCGGGCCAACACCGGGGAGCTGTTTTTT. Protein sequence: CASSLVRANTGELFF. The rearrangement links TRBV7-9 to TRBJ2-2; D might be TRBD2 (5 bases). The CDR3 runs to 15 residues. Germline-derived CDR1 and CDR2 are SEHNR and FQNEAQ (reference sequence). Trimming removed 1 base from V and 2 bases from J, with 8 bases in between. The entire variable domain, with the rest obtained from reference TRBV7-9 and TRBJ2-2, is as follows: DTGVSQNPRHKITKRGQNVTFRCDPISEHNRLYWYRQTLGQGPEFLTYFQNEAQLEKSRLLSDRFSAERPKGSFSTLEIQRTEQGDSAMYLCASSLVRANTGELFFGEGSRLTVL.

Written as DNA, the CDR3 is TGTGCCAGCAGTCGACCAGGGAGCACAGATACGCAGTATTTT. Translated: CASSRPGSTDTQYF. The chain uses TRBV5-4 and TRBJ2-3, with D perhaps TRBD1 (5 bases). V was pared by 5 bases and J by 0 bases, with 10 bases between. The germline V gene encodes CDR1 SGHNT and CDR2 YYREEE (reference sequence). CDR3 length: 14 residues.

This chain links TRBV28 with TRBJ1-3; D is undetermined. The germline gives CDR1 MDHEN, CDR2 SYDVKM. The V end was cut by 4 bases, the J end by 4 bases, with 11 bases between. This CDR3 is built from 14 residues. CDR3 coding DNA: TGTGCCAGCAGTTCCCCCGGGAGGGGAAACACCATATATTTT. Encoded protein: CASSSPGRGNTIYF.

The CDR3: CATSRGKGDNTEAFF. The CDR3 nucleotides read TGTGCCACCAGCAGAGGAAAGGGAGATAACACTGAAGCTTTCTTT. The genes are TRBV15 and TRBJ1-1; D unresolved. CDR3 length: 15 residues. Per germline, CDR1 LNHNV and CDR2 YYDKDF (reference sequence). The V gene lost 1 base and the J gene lost 2 bases, with 11 bases spanning the gap.

This clone was observed a handful of times. This chain links TRBV7-9 with TRBJ1-4; D call uncertain. CDR1 is SEHNR and CDR2 is FQNEAQ in the germline V gene (reference sequence). The CDR3 length is 14 residues. V dropped 5 bases and J dropped 6 bases, with 13 bases sitting between them. The CDR3 reads CASSRFVQDEKLFF. CDR3 nucleotides: TGTGCCAGCAGCCGATTTGTTCAGGATGAAAAACTGTTTTTT. The full variable domain, with the rest looked up from reference TRBV7-9 and TRBJ1-4, is DTGVSQNPRHKITKRGQNVTFRCDPISEHNRLYWYRQTLGQGPEFLTYFQNEAQLEKSRLLSDRFSAERPKGSFSTLEIQRTEQGDSAMYLCASSRFVQDEKLFFGSGTQLSVL.

In this sample, this clone turned up a few times. This chain joins TRBV9 and TRBJ1-6; tentatively, D is TRBD1 (5 bases). V was cut by 2 bases and J by 10 bases, with 13 bases left in between. Germline V lookup: CDR1 SGDLS, CDR2 YYNGEE. CDR3 size: 14 residues. The CDR3, as DNA: TGTGCCAGCAGCGTCGGGGGGGAAGGATCACCCCTCCACTTT. Protein product: CASSVGGEGSPLHF.

The chain is built from TRBV5-4 and TRBJ1-3, with D possibly being TRBD1 (6 bases). This CDR3 comprises 15 residues. Per the germline V gene, CDR1 is SGHNT and CDR2 is YYREEE (reference sequence). V was trimmed by 2 bases and J by 4 bases, leaving 13 bases between them. The CDR3: CASSLGTGLGNTIYF. In nucleotides, the CDR3 is TGTGCCAGCAGCTTAGGAACAGGGCTCGGAAACACCATATATTTT.

The chain joins TRBV7-8 to TRBJ1-3; a possible D gene is TRBD1 (5 bases). Trimming stripped 0 bases from V and 3 bases from J, with 18 bases between. Per germline, CDR1 SGHVS and CDR2 FQNEAQ. CDR3 size: 18 residues. In nucleotides, the CDR3 is TGTGCCAGCAGCTTAGCGCTGTCTCAGGGAACGGTTGGAAACACCATATATTTT. It encodes CASSLALSQGTVGNTIYF.